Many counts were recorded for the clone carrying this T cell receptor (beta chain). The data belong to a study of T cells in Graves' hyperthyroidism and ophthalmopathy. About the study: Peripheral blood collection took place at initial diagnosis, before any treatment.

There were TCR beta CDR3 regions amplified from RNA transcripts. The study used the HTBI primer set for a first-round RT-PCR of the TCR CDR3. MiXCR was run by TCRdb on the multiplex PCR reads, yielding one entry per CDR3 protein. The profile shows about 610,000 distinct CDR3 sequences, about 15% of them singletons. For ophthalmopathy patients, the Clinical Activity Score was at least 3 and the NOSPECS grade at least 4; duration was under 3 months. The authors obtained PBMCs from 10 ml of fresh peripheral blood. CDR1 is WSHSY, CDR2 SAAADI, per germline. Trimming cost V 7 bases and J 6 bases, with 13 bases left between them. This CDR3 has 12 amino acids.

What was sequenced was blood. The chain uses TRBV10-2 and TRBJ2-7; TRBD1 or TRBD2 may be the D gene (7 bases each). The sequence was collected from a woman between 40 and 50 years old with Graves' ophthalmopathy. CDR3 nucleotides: TGCGCCAGCACCAGGGGGAGGGGCGAGCAGTACTTC. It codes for CASTRGRGEQYF.